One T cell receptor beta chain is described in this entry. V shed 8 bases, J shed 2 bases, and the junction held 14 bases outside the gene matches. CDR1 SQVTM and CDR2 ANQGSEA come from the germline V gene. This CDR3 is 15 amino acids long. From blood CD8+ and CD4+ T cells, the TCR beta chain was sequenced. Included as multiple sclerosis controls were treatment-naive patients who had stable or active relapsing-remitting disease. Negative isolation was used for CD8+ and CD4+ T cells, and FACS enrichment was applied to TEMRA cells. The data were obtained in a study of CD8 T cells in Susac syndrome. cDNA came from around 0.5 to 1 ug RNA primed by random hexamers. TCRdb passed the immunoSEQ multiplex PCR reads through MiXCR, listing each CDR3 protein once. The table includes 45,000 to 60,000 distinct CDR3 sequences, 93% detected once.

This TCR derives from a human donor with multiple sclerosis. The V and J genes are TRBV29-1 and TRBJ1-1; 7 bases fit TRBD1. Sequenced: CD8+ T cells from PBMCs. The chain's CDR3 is CSSQTAQGVNTEAFF. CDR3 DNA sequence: TGCAGCTCTCAGACAGCTCAGGGGGTCAACACTGAAGCTTTCTTT.